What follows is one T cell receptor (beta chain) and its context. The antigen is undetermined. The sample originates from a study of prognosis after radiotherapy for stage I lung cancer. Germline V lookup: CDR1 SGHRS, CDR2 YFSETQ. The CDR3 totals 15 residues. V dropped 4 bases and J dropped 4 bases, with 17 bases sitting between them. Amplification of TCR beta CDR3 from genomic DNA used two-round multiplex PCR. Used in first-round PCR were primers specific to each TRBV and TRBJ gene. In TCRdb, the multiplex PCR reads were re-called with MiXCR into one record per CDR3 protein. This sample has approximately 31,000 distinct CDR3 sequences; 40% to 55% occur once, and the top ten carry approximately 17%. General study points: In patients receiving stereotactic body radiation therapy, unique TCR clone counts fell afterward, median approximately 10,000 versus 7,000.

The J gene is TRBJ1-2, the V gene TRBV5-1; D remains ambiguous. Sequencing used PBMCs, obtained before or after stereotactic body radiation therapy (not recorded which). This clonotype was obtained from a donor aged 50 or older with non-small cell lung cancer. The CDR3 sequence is CASSVSEAAGYGYTF. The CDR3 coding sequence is TGCGCCAGCAGCGTATCGGAGGCCGCGGGCTATGGCTACACCTTC.